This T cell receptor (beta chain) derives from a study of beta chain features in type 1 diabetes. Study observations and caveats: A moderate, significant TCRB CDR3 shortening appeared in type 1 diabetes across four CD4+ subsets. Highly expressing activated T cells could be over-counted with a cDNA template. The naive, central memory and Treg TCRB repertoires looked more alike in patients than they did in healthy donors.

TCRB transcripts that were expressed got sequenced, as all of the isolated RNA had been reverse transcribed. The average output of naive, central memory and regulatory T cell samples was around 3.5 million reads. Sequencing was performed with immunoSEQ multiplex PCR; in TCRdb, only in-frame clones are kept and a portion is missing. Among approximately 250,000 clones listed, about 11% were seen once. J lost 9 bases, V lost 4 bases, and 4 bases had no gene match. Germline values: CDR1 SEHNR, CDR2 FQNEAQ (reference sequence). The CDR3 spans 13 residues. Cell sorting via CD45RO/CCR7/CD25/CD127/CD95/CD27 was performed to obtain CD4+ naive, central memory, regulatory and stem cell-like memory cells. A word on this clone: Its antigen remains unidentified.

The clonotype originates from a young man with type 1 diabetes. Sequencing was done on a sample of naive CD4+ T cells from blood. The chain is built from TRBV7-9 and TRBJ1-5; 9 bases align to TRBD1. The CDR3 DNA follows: TGTGCCAGCAGCTGGGACAGGGAGGCGCCCCAGCATTTT. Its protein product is CASSWDREAPQHF.